This TCR beta chain stems from a study of shared clonotypes between healthy human individuals (TCRdb year 2020). About the full investigation: A couple of women and a few men aged 18 to 49 years were included in the cohort. Between about 0.9 and 9 billion PBMCs per donor were obtained by leukapheresis. For each donor, CD4 naive and CD4 memory were each given three plates, CD8 naive was given two plates, and CD8 memory was given one plate. Libraries were prepared and TCR repertoires were sequenced by different laboratories using diverse techniques, in order to increase sequencing depth and limit assay-specific biases. To estimate repertoire size and how much clonotype sharing occurs between individuals, the study deeply sequenced the blood TCR repertoires of five or six healthy adults.

Donors were healthy HIV-negative adults with no recently reported acute infections or vaccinations. All donors were Caucasian adults living in Nashville, Tennessee, USA. CD4+ T cells were enriched by magnetic negative selection, after which naive cells were positively selected on CD45RA and the negative fraction was taken as the memory subset. Blood was collected by leukapheresis, and PBMCs were isolated by Ficoll-Histopaque density gradient centrifugation and then cryopreserved in liquid nitrogen vapor phase. Analytical flow cytometry was used to check the purity and quantity of every magnetically sorted T cell population. Genomic DNA was isolated from each sorted fraction and quantified by UV absorbance on a Nanodrop 2000c. In regard to this clone: This receptor's antigen is unknown. No clone much larger than this one lies a single base away; base qualities are absent.

General study outcomes and caveats: Even with the large sequencing depth, rarefaction of the sorted-subset datasets indicated that sequencing was incomplete. Based on pairwise subsampling, the degree of clonotype sharing among donors was expected to be affected by sequencing depth. Because the study included a small number of donors, the genetic and exposure-history diversity represented was limited. Sharing across a few donors was observed for about 5% of naive CD4, less than 4% of naive CD8, 2% to 2.5% of memory CD4, and roughly 0.4% of memory CD8 clonotypes. Estimated clonotype richness was generally larger for naive than for memory subsets. Compared with non-shared clonotypes, the clonotypes found in all four sorted-subset donors had higher generation probabilities. Sampling was limited to blood, and TCR repertoires in tissue likely differ from TCR repertoires in blood.

The V end gives up 4 bases and the J end 0 bases, leaving 9 bases in the junction not matched to a gene. The CDR3 starts with the cysteine, ends with the phenylalanine, and has 17 residues. Only CDR3 DNA remains: 51 bases, in frame from the first base. According to the germline V gene, CDR1 reads SGHRS and CDR2 reads YFSETQ. Using the deep immunoSEQ assay, multiplex PCR amplified TCR CDR3 regions from genomic DNA. Genomic DNA extracted from each cell subset was distributed evenly over all wells of several immunoSEQ 96-well plates, and each plate served as one replicate. For sorted subsets, each replicate PCR was loaded with about 200 ng genomic DNA, equivalent to 30,000 or so T cell genomes. Purified libraries were measured with a Qubit 3.0 fluorometer, size-checked on a Bioanalyzer 2100, and measured again with the KAPA Library Quantification kit. A separate single-read 150-cycle Illumina NextSeq 550 flow cell was used to sequence each immunoSEQ 96-well plate. The original pipeline was this. The immunoSEQ output contained only junctional sequences without quality scores, so filtering could not match that applied to full-length reads. Sequences were annotated with PyIR, a Python wrapper for IgBLAST v1.9, using IMGT germline references to assign V/J genes and CDR3. Reads were filtered out if the reads had weak V/J assignments (E-value above 1e-6), no CDR3, stop codons, out-of-frame junctions, or ambiguous translated residues. V3J clonotypes were defined as sequences sharing the same inferred V gene, J gene, and CDR3 amino acid sequence. Percentage overlap between repertoires was computed as shared unique clonotypes divided by the size of the smaller repertoire. RTK rarefaction, the Chao1 estimator, and Recon v2.1 estimates of unobserved clonotypes were used to assess repertoire richness. Generation probabilities were computed with OLGA for all TCRbeta clonotypes obtained by the gDNA method from several donors. Here the immuneACCESS table is served through TCRdb, limited to in-frame sequences with V and J called. Missing clones are a known gap in these copies; in checked studies unresolved V genes cover under half, and the rest lacks a known reason. That table supplies the V and J calls and clone size; D and trimming were determined from the DNA. The sample has 1,500,000 or so clones on record, about 98.5% of them singletons. Around 0.38% of the sample belongs to the ten largest clones.

The chain couples TRBV5-1 to TRBJ2-3, with 9 bases in between that match TRBD1. Sequenced material: naive CD4+ T cells sorted from blood. The cell subset or site label, read with the paper, signifies: CD45RA+ positively selected. The sequence was obtained from a man aged 30-40 years in good health. For the CDR3, the sequence is CASSIGQGSTSTDTQYF. The sequenced DNA is TGCGCCAGCAGCATAGGACAGGGGTCCACTAGCACAGATACGCAGTATTTT.